This T cell receptor (beta chain) was profiled in a study of blood T cell repertoires in COVID-19. One Seattle source followed patients from active infection through their disease course. Sequencing used immunoSEQ multiplex PCR; TCRdb keeps in-frame clones, though not all of them. This sample has about 220,000 clones, with approximately 85% found just once. The CDR3 is 14 amino acids. The V end lost 7 bases, the J end lost 5 bases, and 17 bases lay between the germline ends. CDR1 and CDR2 from the germline V gene are SNHLY and FYNNEI. The chain recombines TRBV2 with TRBJ1-2; tentatively, D is TRBD1 (5 bases). The sequence was obtained from a woman in her seventies with COVID-19, enrolled during active disease. The sample taken for sequencing was peripheral blood. The CDR3 region is CASKFRGEAYGYTF. CDR3 sequence (DNA): TGTGCCAGCAAGTTTAGGGGCGAGGCTTATGGCTACACCTTC.